This TCR beta chain was obtained from a study of blood T cell repertoires in COVID-19. Study summary: Samples came from the United States, Italy and Spain, spanning acute and convalescent COVID-19.

CDR3 length: 16 amino acids. Germline V gene lookup returns CDR1 SGHDN and CDR2 FVKESK. The ends lost 4 bases at V and 2 bases at J; junction bases unmatched: 5. TCRdb's table, derived via immunoSEQ multiplex PCR, lists solely in-frame clones and lacks some. The sample comprises 150,000 or so clones, roughly four fifths of which are singletons, and approximately 9.9% rests with the top ten. Sequenced: peripheral blood. This sequence was found in a man aged 55 to 70 with active or convalescent COVID-19. The V gene is TRBV14, the J gene TRBJ2-7; 13 bases are a match to TRBD2. CDR3 amino acids: CASSRGGLAGTYEQYF. The CDR3 nucleotides read TGTGCCAGCAGCCGAGGGGGACTAGCGGGAACCTACGAGCAGTACTTC. Based on the CDR3 plus reference TRBV14 and TRBJ2-7, the full variable domain is EAGVTQFPSHSVIEKGQTVTLRCDPISGHDNLYWYRRVMGKEIKFLLHFVKESKQDESGMPNNRFLAERTGGTYSTLKVQPAELEDSGVYFCASSRGGLAGTYEQYFGPGTRLTVT.